This T cell receptor beta chain was captured in a study of blood T cell repertoires in COVID-19. Study background: PBMCs, B-cell-depleted T cells, or T cells provided the cDNA or gDNA that made up the material.

A case of COVID-19 had been met by exposed participants within 2 weeks before study entry. In the original workflow: Reference gene primers were amplified, and this amplification served to estimate nucleated cell counts. The table came from immunoSEQ multiplex PCR; TCRdb's copy has only in-frame clones and leaves some out. D and trimming come from the DNA, and the V and J calls and clone size come from that table. The sample contains roughly 150,000 clones, around 90% of which appear only once. The CDR3 loop spans 15 amino acids. Germline lookup yields CDR1 LNHDA and CDR2 SQIVND (reference sequence). The germline V and J ends were trimmed by 6 bases and 0 bases, with 12 bases remaining between them.

This chain links TRBV19 with TRBJ1-5, with D possibly TRBD1 on 5 matching bases. The specimen was PBMCs or T cells enriched from blood (not recorded which). The origin of this receptor is a woman between 40 and 55 years old who had been exposed to COVID-19. The CDR3 region has the DNA TGTGCCAGTAGGCCGACAGACGTTAGCAATCAGCCCCAGCATTTT. Amino acid sequence: CASRPTDVSNQPQHF.